This T cell receptor beta chain was retrieved from a study of T cell responses to AZD1222 COVID-19 vaccine. CDR3 size: 15 residues. Germline lookup yields CDR1 SGHRS and CDR2 YFSETQ. V dropped 0 bases and J dropped 4 bases, with 13 bases sitting between them. Note on this clone: The antigen is not known.

The repertoire was sequenced with immunoSEQ multiplex PCR; TCRdb's copy has only in-frame clones and lacks some. The repertoire holds approximately 170,000 clones, with more than 85% as singletons. Study-wide results and limits: AZD1222 recipients seropositive at baseline numbered only five or six. At 160-218 and 743-854, vaccine-associated CD4 TCRs were dominant, and they spanned spike. Clonal diversity was possibly underestimated, and the donors were mostly white British, with more females. Repertoires were obtained only post-peak T cell response.

This clonotype was sampled from an adult in good health. This sequence joins TRBV5-1 and TRBJ1-1; tentatively, D is TRBD1 (5 bases). The specimen was peripheral blood, collected on day 0 of AZD1222 vaccination. CDR3 sequence: CASSLAQGRGTEAFF. The CDR3 DNA reads TGCGCCAGCAGCTTGGCCCAGGGTCGTGGCACTGAAGCTTTCTTT.